This T cell receptor beta chain was sequenced in a study of T cell repertoires in cytomegalovirus infection. Using its own MiXCR run on the reads, TCRdb lists one record per CDR3 protein. The table includes some 100,000 distinct CDR3 sequences, 23% detected once. Study-wide results and limits: HLA-C-restricted CMV clonotypes gave the most frequent clonotype in two of eight donors.

In this sample, this clonotype turned up a few times. Its antigen is not known. In germline, CDR1 is SGDLS, CDR2 YYNGEE. Trimming removed 4 bases from V and 6 bases from J, with 17 bases in between. This CDR3 contains 14 residues. The TCR was taken from a human donor in good health (CMV status not recorded). Some clones in this sample may be carry-over from other donors' samples. The chain combines TRBV9 with TRBJ2-7, with D maybe TRBD1 (9 bases). Sequences were obtained from CD8+ T cells from PBMCs. The CDR3 is CASSTGGTGSEQYF. CDR3 coding DNA: TGTGCCAGCAGCACGGGGGGGACAGGGAGCGAGCAGTACTTC.